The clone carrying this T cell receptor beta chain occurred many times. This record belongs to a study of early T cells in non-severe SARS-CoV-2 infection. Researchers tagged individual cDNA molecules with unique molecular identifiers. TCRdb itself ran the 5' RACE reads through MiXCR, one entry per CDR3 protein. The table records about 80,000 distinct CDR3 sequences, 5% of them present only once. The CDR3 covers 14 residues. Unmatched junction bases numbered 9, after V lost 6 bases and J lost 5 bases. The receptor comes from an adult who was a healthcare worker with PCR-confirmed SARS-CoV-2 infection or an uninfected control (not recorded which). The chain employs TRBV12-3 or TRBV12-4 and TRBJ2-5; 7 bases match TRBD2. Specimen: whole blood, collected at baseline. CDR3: CASSYGLVGETQYF. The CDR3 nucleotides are TGTGCCAGCAGCTATGGACTAGTCGGTGAGACCCAGTACTTC.